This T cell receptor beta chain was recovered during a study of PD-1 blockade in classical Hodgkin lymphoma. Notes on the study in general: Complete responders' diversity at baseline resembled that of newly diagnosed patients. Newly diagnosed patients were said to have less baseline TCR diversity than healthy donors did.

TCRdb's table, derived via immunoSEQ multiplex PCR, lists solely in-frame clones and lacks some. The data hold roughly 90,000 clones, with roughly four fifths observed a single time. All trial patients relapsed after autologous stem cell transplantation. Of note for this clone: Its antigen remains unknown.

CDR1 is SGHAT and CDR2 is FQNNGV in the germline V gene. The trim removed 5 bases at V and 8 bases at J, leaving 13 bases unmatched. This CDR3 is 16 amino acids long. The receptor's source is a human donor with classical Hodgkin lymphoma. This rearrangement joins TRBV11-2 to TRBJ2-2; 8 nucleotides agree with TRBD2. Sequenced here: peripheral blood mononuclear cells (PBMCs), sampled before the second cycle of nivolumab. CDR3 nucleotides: TGTGCCAGCAGCCACCCCAGCGGGAGCCGCCGAGGGGAGCTGTTTTTT. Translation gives CASSHPSGSRRGELFF.